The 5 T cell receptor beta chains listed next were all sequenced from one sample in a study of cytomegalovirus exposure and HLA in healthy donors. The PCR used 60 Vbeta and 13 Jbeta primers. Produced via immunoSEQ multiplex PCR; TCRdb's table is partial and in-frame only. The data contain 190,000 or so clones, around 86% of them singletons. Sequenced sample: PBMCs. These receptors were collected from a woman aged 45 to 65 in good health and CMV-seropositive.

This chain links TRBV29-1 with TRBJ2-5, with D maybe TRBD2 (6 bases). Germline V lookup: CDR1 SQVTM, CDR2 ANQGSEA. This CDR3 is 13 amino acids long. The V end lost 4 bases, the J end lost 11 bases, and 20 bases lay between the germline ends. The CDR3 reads CSVVTRASGEQYF. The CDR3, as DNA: TGCAGCGTTGTTACACGGGCCTCGGGAGAGCAGTACTTC.

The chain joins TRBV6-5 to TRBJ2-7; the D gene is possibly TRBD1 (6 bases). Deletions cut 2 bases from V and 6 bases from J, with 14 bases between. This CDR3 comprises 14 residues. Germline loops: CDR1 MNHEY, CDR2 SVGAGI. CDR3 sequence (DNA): TGTGCCAGCAGTTACCAAGACAGGAATGGCGAGCAGTACTTC. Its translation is CASSYQDRNGEQYF.

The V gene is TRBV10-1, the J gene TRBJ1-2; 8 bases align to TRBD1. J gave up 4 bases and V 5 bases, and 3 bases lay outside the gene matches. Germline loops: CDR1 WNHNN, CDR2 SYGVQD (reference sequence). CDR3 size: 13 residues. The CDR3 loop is CASSWTGTYGYTF. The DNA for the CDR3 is TGCGCCAGCAGTTGGACAGGGACCTATGGCTACACCTTC.

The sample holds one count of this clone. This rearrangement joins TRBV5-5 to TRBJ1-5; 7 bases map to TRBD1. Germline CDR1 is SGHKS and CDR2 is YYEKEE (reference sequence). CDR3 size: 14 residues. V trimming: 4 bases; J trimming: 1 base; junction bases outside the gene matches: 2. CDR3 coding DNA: TGTGCCAGCAGCGGGGACAGAAGCAATCAGCCCCAGCATTTT. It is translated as CASSGDRSNQPQHF.

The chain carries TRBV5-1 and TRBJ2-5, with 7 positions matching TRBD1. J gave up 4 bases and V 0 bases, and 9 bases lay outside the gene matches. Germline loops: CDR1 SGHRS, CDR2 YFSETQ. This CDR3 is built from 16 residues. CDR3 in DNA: TGCGCCAGCAGCTTGGGTAGGGGGCTATCCGCAGAGACCCAGTACTTC. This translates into CASSLGRGLSAETQYF.